A single sample is the source of the 6 T cell receptor beta chains below, sequenced in a study of human T cells and chemical hapten exposure. Documented time point: patch test 1, 2 weeks after DPC sensitization. The treatment here: therapeutic diphenylcyclopropenone sensitization with weekly scalp DPC. Via MiXCR, TCRdb re-called the RACE reads, giving one row per CDR3 protein. The sample consists of around 380,000 distinct CDR3 sequences, more than 4.5% of them appearing once. The input for sequencing was whole blood, taken in connection with sensitization to the hapten diphenylcyclopropenone (DPC). These receptor sequences come from a woman in her fifties or sixties with alopecia areata. Some clones in this sample may be carry-over from other donors' samples.

The sample holds many counts of this clonotype. The chain uses TRBV5-1 and TRBJ2-3; 9 bases are a match to TRBD2. Germline values: CDR1 SGHRS, CDR2 YFSETQ. The CDR3 runs 16 residues. After removal of 0 bases from V and 7 bases from J, the junction contained 9 bases not matched to a gene. The CDR3 is CASSLASSGGPYTQYF. The CDR3 bases are TGCGCCAGCAGCTTGGCAAGTAGCGGGGGACCTTATACGCAGTATTTT.

In this sample, this clonotype turned up a few times. J is TRBJ2-6 and V is TRBV20-1; 13 bases map to TRBD2. The CDR3 loop spans 18 amino acids. V was clipped by 5 bases and J by 0 bases; unmatched bases: 7. Germline V gene sequence: CDR1 DFQATT, CDR2 SNEGSKA (reference sequence). In nucleotides, the CDR3 is TGCAGTGCTGACAGGACTAGCGGGGGTATCTCTGGGGCCAACGTCCTGACTTTC. Protein sequence: CSADRTSGGISGANVLTF.

There are many counts of this clonotype. This rearrangement joins TRBV2 to TRBJ2-7; TRBD1 or TRBD2 may be the D gene (6 bases each). Germline CDR1 SNHLY, CDR2 FYNNEI. This CDR3 spans 15 amino acids. V gave up 3 bases and J gave up 0 bases, with 12 bases separating them. CDR3: CASSDSRGPSYEQYF. DNA for the CDR3: TGTGCCAGCAGTGATTCCCGGGGGCCCTCCTACGAGCAGTACTTC.

CDR3 bases: TGCGCCAGCAGCCAAGACGCGGGCTTGGGTTCACCCCTCCACTTT. This codes for CASSQDAGLGSPLHF. The rearrangement links TRBV4-3 to TRBJ1-6; D is ambiguous. V was cut by 0 bases and J by 9 bases, with 12 bases left in between. The CDR3 has 15 amino acids. Germline loops: CDR1 LGHNA, CDR2 YSLEER.

This clonotype was seen at least ten times. The V gene is TRBV9, the J gene TRBJ2-3; 10 nucleotides match TRBD2. Per the germline V gene, CDR1 is SGDLS and CDR2 is YYNGEE. The CDR3 contains 16 residues. J gave up 4 bases and V 0 bases, and 5 bases lay outside the gene matches. The CDR3 bases are TGTGCCAGCAGCGTAGCTCTAGCGGGAGTGGCAGATACGCAGTATTTT. As protein: CASSVALAGVADTQYF.

This clonotype has at least ten counts. The chain links TRBV6-2 or TRBV6-3 to TRBJ1-1, with D uncertain. The length of the CDR3 is 12 residues. Trimming pared 6 bases from V and 10 bases from J, leaving 15 bases between. Germline values: CDR1 MNHEY, CDR2 SVGEGT. Written as DNA, the CDR3 is TGTGCCAGCAGGACACGAACCGTCGGAGCTTTCTTT. Amino acids: CASRTRTVGAFF.